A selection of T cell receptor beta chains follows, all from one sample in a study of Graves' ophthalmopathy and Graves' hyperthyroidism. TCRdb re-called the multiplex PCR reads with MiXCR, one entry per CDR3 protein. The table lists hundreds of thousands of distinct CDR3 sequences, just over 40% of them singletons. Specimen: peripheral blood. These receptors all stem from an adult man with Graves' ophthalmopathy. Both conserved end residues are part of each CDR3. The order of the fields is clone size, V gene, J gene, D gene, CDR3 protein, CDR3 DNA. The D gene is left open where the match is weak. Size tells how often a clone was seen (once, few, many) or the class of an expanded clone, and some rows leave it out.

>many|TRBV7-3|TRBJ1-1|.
CASSLGEGGRAFF
TGTGCCAGCAGCTTAGGCGAGGGGGGGAGAGCTTTCTTT
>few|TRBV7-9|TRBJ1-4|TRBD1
CASSLARGANEKLFF
TGTGCCAGCAGCTTAGCCAGGGGGGCCAATGAAAAACTGTTTTTT
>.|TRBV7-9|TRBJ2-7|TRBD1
CASSLWGTGGFEQYF
TGTGCCAGCAGCTTATGGGGGACAGGGGGGTTCGAGCAGTACTTC
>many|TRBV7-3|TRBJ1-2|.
CASSTRTAPEEISF
TGTGCCAGCAGCACTCGGACAGCTCCCGAAGAAATATCCTTC
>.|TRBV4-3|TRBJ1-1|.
CASSQGARRPAEGAFF
TGCGCCAGCAGCCAAGGAGCACGGCGGCCCGCTGAGGGGGCTTTCTTT
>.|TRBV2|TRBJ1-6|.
CASSGEGFYNSPLHF
TGTGCCAGCAGCGGGGAGGGTTTTTATAATTCACCCCTCCACTTT
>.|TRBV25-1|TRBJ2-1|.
CASSEWDTSAEQFF
TGTGCCAGCAGTGAATGGGACACTAGCGCTGAGCAGTTCTTC
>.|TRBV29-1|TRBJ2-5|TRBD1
CSVERQGEQETQYF
TGCAGCGTTGAAAGGCAGGGGGAACAAGAGACCCAGTACTTC
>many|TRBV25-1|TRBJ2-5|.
CASSEVFVSQETQYF
TGTGCCAGCAGTGAAGTCTTTGTTTCTCAAGAGACCCAGTACTTC
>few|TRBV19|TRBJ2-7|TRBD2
CASSRGLVFSYEQYF
TGTGCCAGTAGTAGAGGACTAGTTTTCTCCTACGAGCAGTACTTC
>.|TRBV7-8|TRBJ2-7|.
CASSLFVNSPLLHEQYF
TGTGCCAGCAGCTTATTCGTAAATAGCCCCCTCCTCCACGAGCAGTACTTC